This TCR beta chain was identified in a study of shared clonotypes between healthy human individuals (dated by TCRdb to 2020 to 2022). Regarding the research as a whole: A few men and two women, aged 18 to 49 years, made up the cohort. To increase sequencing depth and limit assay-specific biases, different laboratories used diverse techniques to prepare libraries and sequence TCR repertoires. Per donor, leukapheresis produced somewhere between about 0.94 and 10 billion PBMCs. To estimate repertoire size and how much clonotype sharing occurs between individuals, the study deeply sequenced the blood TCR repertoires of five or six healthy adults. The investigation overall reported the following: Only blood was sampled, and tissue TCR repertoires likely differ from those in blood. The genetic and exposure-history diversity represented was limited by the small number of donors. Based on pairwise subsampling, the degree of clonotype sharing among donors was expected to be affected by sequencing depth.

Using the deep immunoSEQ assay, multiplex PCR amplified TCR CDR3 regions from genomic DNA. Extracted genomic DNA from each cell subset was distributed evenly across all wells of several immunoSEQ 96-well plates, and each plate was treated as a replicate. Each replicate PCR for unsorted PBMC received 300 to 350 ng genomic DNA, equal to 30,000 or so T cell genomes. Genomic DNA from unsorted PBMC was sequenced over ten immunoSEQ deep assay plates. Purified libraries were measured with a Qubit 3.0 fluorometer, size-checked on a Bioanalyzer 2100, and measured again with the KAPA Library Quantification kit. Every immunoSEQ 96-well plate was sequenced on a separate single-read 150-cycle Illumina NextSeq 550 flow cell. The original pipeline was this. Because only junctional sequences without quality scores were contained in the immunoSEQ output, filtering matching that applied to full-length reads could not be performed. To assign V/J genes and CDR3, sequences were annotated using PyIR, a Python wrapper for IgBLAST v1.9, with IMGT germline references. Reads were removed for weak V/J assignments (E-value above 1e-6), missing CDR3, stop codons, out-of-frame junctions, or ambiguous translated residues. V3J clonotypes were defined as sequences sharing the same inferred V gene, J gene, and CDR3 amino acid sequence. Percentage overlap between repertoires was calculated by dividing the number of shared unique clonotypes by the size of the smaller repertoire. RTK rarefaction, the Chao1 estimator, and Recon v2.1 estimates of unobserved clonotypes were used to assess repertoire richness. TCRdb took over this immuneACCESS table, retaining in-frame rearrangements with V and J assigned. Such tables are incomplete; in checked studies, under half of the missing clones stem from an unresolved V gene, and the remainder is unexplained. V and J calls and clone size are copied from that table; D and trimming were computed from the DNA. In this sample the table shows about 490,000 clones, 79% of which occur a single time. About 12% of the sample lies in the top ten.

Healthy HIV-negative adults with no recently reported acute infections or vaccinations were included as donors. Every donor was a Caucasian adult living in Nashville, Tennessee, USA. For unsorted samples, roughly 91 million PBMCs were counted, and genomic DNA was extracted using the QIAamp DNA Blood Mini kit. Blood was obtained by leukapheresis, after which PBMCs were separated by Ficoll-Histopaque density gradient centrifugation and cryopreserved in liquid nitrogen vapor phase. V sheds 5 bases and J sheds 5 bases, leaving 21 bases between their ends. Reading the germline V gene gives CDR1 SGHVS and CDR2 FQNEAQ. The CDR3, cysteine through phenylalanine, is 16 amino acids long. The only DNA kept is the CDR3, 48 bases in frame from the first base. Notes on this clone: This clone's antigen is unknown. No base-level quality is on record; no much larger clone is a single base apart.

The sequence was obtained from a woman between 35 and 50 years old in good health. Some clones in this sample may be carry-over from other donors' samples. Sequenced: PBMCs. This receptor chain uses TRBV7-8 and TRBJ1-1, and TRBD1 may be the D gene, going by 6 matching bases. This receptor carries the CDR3 CASSPGPGQFVTEAFF. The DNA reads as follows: TGTGCCAGCAGCCCAGGACCAGGACAGTTTGTTACTGAAGCTTTCTTT. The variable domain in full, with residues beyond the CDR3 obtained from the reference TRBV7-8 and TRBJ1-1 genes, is GAGVSQSPRYKVAKRGQDVALRCDPISGHVSLFWYQQALGQGPEFLTYFQNEAQLDKSGLPSDRFFAERPEGSVSTLKIQRTQQEDSAVYLCASSPGPGQFVTEAFFGQGTRLTVV.